This T cell receptor beta chain was documented in a study of T cell clones after liver transplantation. Overall study context: Three of the eight recipients were HCV-positive; the rest had non-autoimmune, non-viral transplant indications.

Sequenced by immunoSEQ multiplex PCR; TCRdb stores in-frame clones only, minus some. The sample has tens of thousands of clones; roughly 92% are singletons. This receptor was identified in a human patient who received a liver transplant. Some T cells may be supplied by the graft donor. The sequencing used CD4+ T cells from blood, collected less than 27 months after liver transplant.

The CDR3 bases are TGTGCCAGCAGCTTAGGACAGGGAGGGCAAGAGACCCAGTACTTC. Encoded protein: CASSLGQGGQETQYF. The V call is TRBV11-3, the J call TRBJ2-5; D is possibly TRBD1 or TRBD2 (7 bases each). There are 15 residues in the CDR3. Per the germline V gene, CDR1 is SGHNT and CDR2 is YENEEA. With 1 base removed from V and 2 bases from J, the gap between germline ends came to 11 bases. The variable domain in full, with the rest retrieved from reference TRBV11-3 and TRBJ2-5, is EAGVVQSPRYKIIEKKQPVAFWCNPISGHNTLYWYLQNLGQGPELLIRYENEEAVDDSQLPKDRFSAERLKGVDSTLKIQPAELGDSAVYLCASSLGQGGQETQYFGPGTRLLVL.